This T cell receptor (beta chain) was recorded in a study of control samples from healthy donors and cancer patients. Libraries were prepared by immunoSEQ multiplex PCR; TCRdb keeps only in-frame clonotypes and omits some of them. The data show 150,000 to 200,000 clones, with roughly 90% seen just once and approximately 0.7% held by the top ten. The TCR comes from a young woman in good health. The specimen was blood.

The chain's CDR3 is CASTPRPRSLSNQPQHF. The CDR3 DNA sequence: TGTGCCAGCACCCCCCGGCCCAGGTCTTTGAGCAATCAGCCCCAGCATTTT. This rearrangement joins TRBV28 to TRBJ1-5; D not resolved. V gave up 7 bases and J gave up 1 base, with 20 bases separating them. The CDR3 has 17 amino acids. Germline CDR1 reads MDHEN; CDR2 reads SYDVKM. The whole variable domain, filled in from reference TRBV28 and TRBJ1-5, reads DVKVTQSSRYLVKRTGEKVFLECVQDMDHENMFWYRQDPGLGLRLIYFSYDVKMKEKGDIPEGYSVSREKKERFSLILESASTNQTSMYLCASTPRPRSLSNQPQHFGDGTRLSIL.